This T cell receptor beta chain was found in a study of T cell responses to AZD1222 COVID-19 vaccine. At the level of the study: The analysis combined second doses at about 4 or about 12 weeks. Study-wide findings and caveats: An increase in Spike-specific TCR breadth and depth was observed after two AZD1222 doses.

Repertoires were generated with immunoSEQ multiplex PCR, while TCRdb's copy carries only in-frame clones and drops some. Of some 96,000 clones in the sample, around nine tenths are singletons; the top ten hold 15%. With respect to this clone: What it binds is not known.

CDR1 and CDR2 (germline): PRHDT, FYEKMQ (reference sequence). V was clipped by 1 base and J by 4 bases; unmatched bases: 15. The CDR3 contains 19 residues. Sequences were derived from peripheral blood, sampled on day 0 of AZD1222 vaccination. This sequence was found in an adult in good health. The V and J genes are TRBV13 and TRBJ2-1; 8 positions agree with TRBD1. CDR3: CASSLVAPLRQGRYNEQFF. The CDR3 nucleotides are TGTGCCAGCAGCTTAGTTGCCCCATTACGACAGGGGAGATACAATGAGCAGTTCTTC.